The next 24 T cell receptor beta chains were all read from a single sample in a study of OX40 agonist ivuxolimab in advanced cancers. Only in-frame clones appear in the TCRdb table, and some are missing; sequencing was by immunoSEQ multiplex PCR. Altogether some 43,000 clones are present, approximately 86% being singletons, with the ten largest covering about 15%. Specimen: CD4+ or CD8+ T cells sorted from blood, collected in a trial of the OX40 agonist ivuxolimab. These TCRs come from an adult with an advanced solid tumor such as melanoma, head and neck, liver or kidney cancer.

The rearrangement links TRBV7-8 to TRBJ1-2, with D unclear. Germline CDR1 SGHVS, CDR2 FQNEAQ. The CDR3 consists of 15 residues. V gave up 4 bases and J gave up 1 base, with 13 bases separating them. The CDR3 protein is CASSSPGNRNYGYTF. CDR3 sequence (DNA): TGTGCCAGCAGCTCCCCGGGGAATCGTAACTATGGCTACACCTTC.

V usage is TRBV5-4 and J usage is TRBJ2-3, with D tentatively TRBD1 (5 bases). In germline, CDR1 is SGHNT, CDR2 YYREEE (reference sequence). V gave up 2 bases and J gave up 3 bases, with 13 bases separating them. CDR3 length: 15 amino acids. The CDR3 here is CASSLGAVITDTQYF. CDR3 bases: TGTGCCAGCAGCTTAGGGGCGGTAATTACAGATACGCAGTATTTT. Looking up the rest from reference TRBV5-4 and TRBJ2-3 gives the full variable domain: ETGVTQSPTHLIKTRGQQVTLRCSSQSGHNTVSWYQQALGQGPQFIFQYYREEENGRGNFPPRFSGLQFPNYSSELNVNALELDDSALYLCASSLGAVITDTQYFGPGTRLTVL.

J is TRBJ1-1 and V is TRBV6-1; 7 bases fit TRBD1. CDR1 is MNHNS, CDR2 SASEGT, per germline. Unmatched junction bases numbered 1, after V lost 8 bases and J lost 4 bases. The CDR3 runs 11 residues. The CDR3 DNA reads as TGTGCCAGCGGGACAGTCACTGAAGCTTTCTTT. As protein: CASGTVTEAFF.

This clone came up once. The V call is TRBV2, the J call TRBJ2-7, with D unresolved. V lost 3 bases and J 5 bases, leaving 11 bases between the germline ends. The CDR3 totals 13 residues. Germline CDR1 SNHLY, CDR2 FYNNEI. The CDR3, as DNA: TGTGCCAGCAGTGATGAACGACGCAACGAGCAGTACGTC. Translated: CASSDERRNEQYV.

The rearrangement uses TRBV5-4 and TRBJ1-2; 7 nucleotides agree with TRBD1. Germline V gives CDR1 SGHNT, CDR2 YYREEE (reference sequence). The CDR3 consists of 17 residues. The J segment lost 4 bases and the V segment lost 0 bases, leaving 12 bases of the junction unmatched. Here the CDR3 DNA reads TGTGCCAGCAGCTTGGTCACAGGGGATGTCCACCTCTATGGCTACACCTTC. Translated, it gives CASSLVTGDVHLYGYTF.

The rearrangement links TRBV2 to TRBJ2-2; 9 nucleotides align to TRBD1. This CDR3 has 16 amino acids. Germline V lookup: CDR1 SNHLY, CDR2 FYNNEI. V was pared by 6 bases and J by 3 bases, with 8 bases of the junction left unmatched. In nucleotides, the CDR3 is TGTGCCAGCAGGGATCCGGGACAGGGTTACACCGGGGAGCTGTTTTTT. As protein: CASRDPGQGYTGELFF.

The rearrangement uses TRBV4-2 and TRBJ1-5, with a tentative D call TRBD1 (5 bases). Germline V lookup: CDR1 LGHNA, CDR2 YNFKEQ. The CDR3 contains 13 residues. V gave up 5 bases and J gave up 3 bases, with 8 bases separating them. In DNA form, the CDR3 reads TGTGCCAGCAGCTTGGGGCTCAATCAGCCCCAGCATTTT. This gives the protein CASSLGLNQPQHF.

The chain recombines TRBV19 with TRBJ2-1; 13 nucleotides align to TRBD2. CDR1 is LNHDA, CDR2 SQIVND, per germline (reference sequence). J was trimmed by 10 bases and V by 5 bases; bases with no gene match: 8. CDR3 length equals 15 residues. CDR3 residues: CASSYGTSGIREQFF. The CDR3 DNA sequence: TGTGCCAGTAGTTACGGGACTAGCGGGATTAGGGAGCAGTTCTTC.

The V and J genes are TRBV7-9 and TRBJ2-2; tentative D call: TRBD1 (6 bases). The V gene's germline CDR1 is SEHNR and CDR2 FQNEAQ (reference sequence). V lost 0 bases, J lost 4 bases, and 9 bases lay in between. This CDR3 has 15 residues. CDR3 nucleotides: TGTGCCAGCAGCTTAGCTACAGGGCCCACCGGGGAGCTGTTTTTT. It yields the protein CASSLATGPTGELFF.

The chain employs TRBV7-8 and TRBJ2-1, with D possibly matching TRBD2 (6 bases). The CDR3 sequence is 16 residues long. Per the germline V gene, CDR1 is SGHVS and CDR2 is FQNEAQ. Deletions cut 5 bases from V and 0 bases from J, with 14 bases between. The CDR3 nucleotides are TGTGCCAGCAGCCTGGATATGACTAGCTCCTACAATGAGCAGTTCTTC. It specifies CASSLDMTSSYNEQFF.

This chain joins TRBV4-1 and TRBJ2-5, with TRBD1 identical over 7 bases. With 7 bases clipped from V and 4 bases from J, the junction kept 12 bases outside the gene matches. CDR1 MGHRA and CDR2 YSYEKL come from the germline V gene. This CDR3 is 15 amino acids long. This CDR3 reads CASKRVQGEGETQYF. The CDR3 nucleotides read TGCGCCAGCAAACGAGTGCAGGGGGAAGGAGAGACCCAGTACTTC.

This sequence joins TRBV5-1 and TRBJ1-4; tentative D call: TRBD1 (5 bases). Trimming cost V 0 bases and J 8 bases, with 20 bases left between them. CDR3 length: 17 residues. Germline loops: CDR1 SGHRS, CDR2 YFSETQ. CDR3 DNA sequence: TGCGCCAGCAGCTTGGAGCCTGGACTGGGGCGGGGAGAAAAACTGTTTTTT. This sequence encodes CASSLEPGLGRGEKLFF.

The chain couples TRBV4-3 to TRBJ1-1, with D possibly being TRBD1 (6 bases). This CDR3 has 15 amino acids. Trimming shortened V by 0 bases and J by 4 bases, and 12 bases separated the two germline ends. Looked up from germline, CDR1 is LGHNA and CDR2 is YSLEER. In DNA, the CDR3 is TGCGCCAGCAGCCAAGATCACAGGGTATCCACTGAAGCTTTCTTT. Protein: CASSQDHRVSTEAFF.

This chain links TRBV6-6 with TRBJ1-2, with D unclear. Trimming removed 5 bases from V and 0 bases from J, with 7 bases in between. The V gene's germline CDR1 is MNHNY and CDR2 SVGAGI (reference sequence). The CDR3 consists of 13 residues. The CDR3 coding sequence is TGTGCCAGCAGTGCCCTAGCTAACTATGGCTACACCTTC. Encoded protein: CASSALANYGYTF.

V gene TRBV9 combines with J gene TRBJ2-7; 12 nucleotides line up with TRBD1. The V segment lost 4 bases and the J segment 5 bases; nucleotides outside the gene matches: 7. This CDR3 has 15 residues. CDR1 and CDR2 (germline): SGDLS, YYNGEE. The CDR3 DNA reads as TGTGCCAGCAGCTTCCGGGACAGGGGGCTTGACGAGCAGTACTTC. As protein: CASSFRDRGLDEQYF.

This clone was recorded only once. The chain carries TRBV23-1 and TRBJ2-7, with 10 bases identical to TRBD1. TRBV23-1 counts as an open reading frame of uncertain function. J was trimmed by 7 bases and V by 2 bases; bases with no gene match: 11. The length of the CDR3 is 16 residues. DNA for the CDR3: TGCGCCAGCAGTCAAACCAGAGCCGGGACAGGGGAAGAGCAGTACTTC. This encodes CASSQTRAGTGEEQYF.

The chain links TRBV6-5 to TRBJ1-1; D is ambiguous. This CDR3 has 13 residues. The V and J ends lost 6 bases and 1 base respectively, with 9 bases between them. Germline values: CDR1 MNHEY, CDR2 SVGAGI. The CDR3 protein is CASRIGANTEAFF. In DNA, the CDR3 is TGTGCCAGCAGGATAGGAGCGAACACTGAAGCTTTCTTT.

This clone came up once. This chain joins TRBV5-1 and TRBJ2-3; D remains ambiguous. The CDR3 runs to 16 residues. V lost 4 bases, J lost 0 bases, and 15 bases lay in between. The germline CDR1 and CDR2 sequences are SGHRS and YFSETQ. This CDR3 reads CASSPPSRISTDTQYF. The CDR3 region has the DNA TGCGCCAGCAGCCCGCCCAGCCGAATTAGCACAGATACGCAGTATTTT.

In its sample, this clone was seen a few times. V gene TRBV5-1 combines with J gene TRBJ1-2, with D possibly TRBD1 on 5 matching bases. V shed 1 base and J shed 4 bases, with 14 bases lying between them. The CDR3 has 15 amino acids. Germline CDR1 and CDR2: SGHRS and YFSETQ. The CDR3 is CASSLIPGIPYGYTF. The CDR3 nucleotides read TGCGCCAGCAGCTTGATCCCAGGGATCCCCTATGGCTACACCTTC.

This sequence joins TRBV5-4 and TRBJ1-6, with 9 bases identical to TRBD1. Germline trimming cut 4 bases from V and 5 bases from J; bases unmatched to any gene: 7. The CDR3 length is 16 residues. Germline CDR1 SGHNT, CDR2 YYREEE (reference sequence). This chain's CDR3 is CASSPTGGWDNSPLHF. In nucleotides, the CDR3 is TGTGCCAGCAGCCCTACAGGGGGCTGGGATAATTCACCCCTCCACTTT.

This chain's CDR3 is CASSSLLAGGPGEQFF. The CDR3 bases are TGTGCCAGCAGCTCACTACTAGCGGGAGGGCCGGGGGAGCAGTTCTTC. The chain recombines TRBV7-3 with TRBJ2-1, with 13 bases that match TRBD2. CDR1 is SGHTA, CDR2 FQGTGA, per germline. This CDR3 region has 16 residues. J gave up 10 bases and V 4 bases, and 10 bases lay outside the gene matches.

The chain is built from TRBV14 and TRBJ2-2; no firm D call. The germline V and J ends were trimmed by 1 base and 5 bases, with 5 bases remaining between them. The CDR3 has 13 residues. Per the germline V gene, CDR1 is SGHDN and CDR2 is FVKESK. In DNA, the CDR3 is TGTGCCAGCAGCCAAGTAGAAACCGGGGAGCTGTTTTTT. Translation gives CASSQVETGELFF.

The chain is built from TRBV13 and TRBJ2-1, with 8 bases lining up with TRBD1. Germline assignment: CDR1 PRHDT and CDR2 FYEKMQ (reference sequence). V lost 4 bases and J lost 3; bases outside the gene matches: 5. The CDR3 spans 15 residues. Written as DNA, the CDR3 is TGTGCCAGCAGCTCGCCCGGGACAGGCTACAATGAGCAGTTCTTC. Its translation: CASSSPGTGYNEQFF.

This clone was seen a handful of times. This chain connects TRBV4-2 to TRBJ2-1, with 7 bases fitting TRBD2. V trimming: 0 bases; J trimming: 9 bases; junction bases outside the gene matches: 5. CDR3 size: 14 residues. Looked up from germline, CDR1 is LGHNA and CDR2 is YNFKEQ. The CDR3, as DNA: TGTGCCAGCAGCCAAGATGGGACTACCATTGAGCAGTTCTTC. It yields the protein CASSQDGTTIEQFF.